This T cell receptor (delta chain) was profiled in a study of γδ T cells in repeated Plasmodium falciparum infection. Across the whole study: Malaria-naive adults were infected with P. falciparum NF54 four times over around 600 days. Timepoints: baseline, immediately before selected infections, and 21 days after every infection. Study-level points and caveats: Repeated controlled infections reportedly drove waves of new clonotype selection in Vdelta2-negative, mostly Vdelta1+, gammadelta repertoires.

Looked up from germline, CDR1 is TSWWSYY and CDR2 is QGS. The length of the CDR3 is 24 residues. V was clipped by 5 bases and J by 4 bases; unmatched bases: 34. Bulk repertoires came from Vgamma9/Vdelta2+ or Vdelta2-negative gammadelta T cells flow-sorted from PBMC. TCRdb fed the multiplex PCR reads to CATT. The sample yields about 51,000 delta-chain clones, 1.5% to 2% seen once. This clone was seen ten or more times. Its specificity is unknown. The protein held in TCRdb is that of a much larger clone and does not match this DNA's translation at residue 12, likely because of a read error; the protein shown is translated from the DNA.

The sequenced material came from gamma-delta T cells from blood. The chain couples TRDV1 to TRDJ2; 7 bases are a match to TRDD3. This TCR was sampled from a pool of human donors (malaria-infected and uninfected, not separated). The CDR3 region has the DNA TGTGCTCTTGGGAAGCGTTTGGCAATACTTTTCGAACTCCTTGGGGATATGTCGACAGCACAACTCTTCTTT. The encoded protein is CALGKRLAILFELLGDMSTAQLFF.